This is a list of T cell receptor beta chains from one sample in a study of CD8 T cells in Susac syndrome. Each CDR3 protein gets one entry after TCRdb re-called the immunoSEQ multiplex PCR reads with MiXCR. The table shows about 130,000 distinct CDR3 sequences, with about 90% occurring only once. Sequenced: CD8+ T cells from PBMCs. The receptors stem from a human donor with multiple sclerosis. CDR3s include the opening cysteine and the closing phenylalanine or tryptophan. D genes are given only for firm matches. Where a row states a size, it is once, few, many or the class of an expanded clone; other rows omit it.

NA | NA | TRBJ2-7 | TRBV20-1 | CSANSESSYEQYF | TGCAGTGCTAATAGCGAAAGCTCCTACGAGCAGTACTTC
NA | NA | TRBJ2-7 | TRBV29-1 | CSVEGGQTYEQYF | TGCAGCGTTGAAGGAGGACAGACCTACGAGCAGTACTTC
TRBD2 | NA | TRBJ2-3 | TRBV7-2 | CASSVRGDYLDTQYF | TGTGCCAGCAGCGTGAGAGGGGACTATCTCGATACGCAGTATTTT
NA | NA | TRBJ2-1 | TRBV12-3/TRBV12-4 | CASSWEALGDNEQFF | TGTGCCAGCAGCTGGGAGGCCCTTGGCGACAATGAGCAGTTCTTC
NA | NA | TRBJ1-3 | TRBV7-6 | CASSFLDGNTIYF | TGTGCCAGCAGCTTTCTGGATGGAAACACCATATATTTT
NA | many | TRBJ2-1 | TRBV27 | CASSLEPYNEQFF | TGTGCCAGCAGTTTAGAACCCTACAATGAGCAGTTCTTC
NA | NA | TRBJ2-1 | TRBV14 | CASSEGAIEQFF | TGTGCCAGCAGTGAGGGAGCGATTGAGCAGTTCTTC
NA | NA | TRBJ2-5 | TRBV28 | CASRLIGYNPEEKTQYF | TGTGCCAGCAGGCTGATAGGGTACAACCCGGAAGAGAAGACCCAGTACTTC
TRBD1 | NA | TRBJ1-5 | TRBV18 | CASSPDLDTGASQPQHF | TGTGCCAGCTCACCAGACTTAGACACAGGGGCTTCTCAGCCCCAGCATTTT
NA | NA | TRBJ1-2 | TRBV19 | CASSIVPQRFYGYTF | TGTGCCAGTAGTATAGTTCCCCAGAGATTCTATGGCTACACCTTC
NA | NA | TRBJ2-6 | TRBV9 | CASSLGGFGANVLTF | TGTGCCAGCAGCTTAGGGGGATTCGGGGCCAACGTCCTGACTTTC
TRBD2 | NA | TRBJ2-7 | TRBV20-1 | CSARVLSGTSLLEQYF | TGCAGTGCTAGAGTCCTCTCCGGGACTAGCCTCCTCGAGCAGTACTTC
NA | NA | TRBJ1-1 | TRBV4-3 | CASSQYTGTNTEAFF | TGCGCCAGCAGCCAATACACAGGGACGAACACTGAAGCTTTCTTT
NA | few | TRBJ2-2 | TRBV18 | CASSPDTNTGELFF | TGTGCCAGCTCACCAGATACGAACACCGGGGAGCTGTTTTTT